The 30 T cell receptor beta chains listed next were all sequenced from one sample in a study of beta chain features in type 1 diabetes. The authors reverse transcribed all of the isolated RNA, so sequencing captured expressed TCRB transcripts. Sequenced by immunoSEQ multiplex PCR; TCRdb stores in-frame clones only, minus some. Among roughly 300,000 clones listed, 14% were seen once. Material for sequencing was central memory CD4+ T cells from blood. These receptors came from a man in his thirties or forties in good health.

There are a few counts of this clone. V gene TRBV9 combines with J gene TRBJ2-2; D is unclear. V dropped 4 bases and J dropped 6 bases, with 10 bases sitting between them. From germline, CDR1 is SGDLS and CDR2 YYNGEE. The CDR3 covers 13 residues. CDR3 sequence: CASSPIMSGELFF. CDR3 DNA: TGTGCCAGCAGCCCTATCATGTCCGGGGAGCTGTTTTTT.

The gene calls are TRBV2 and TRBJ2-3; no reliable D call. Trimming pared 3 bases from V and 3 bases from J, leaving 10 bases between. Germline CDR1 is SNHLY and CDR2 is FYNNEI. The CDR3 has 14 amino acids. The CDR3 reads CASSERRQTDTQYF. The DNA of the CDR3 is TGTGCCAGCAGTGAGAGGCGGCAGACAGATACGCAGTATTTT.

This clone was seen at least ten times. The chain has TRBV5-8 and TRBJ2-3, with 8 bases identical to TRBD1. Germline V lookup: CDR1 SGHTS, CDR2 YDEGEE. CDR3 length: 15 amino acids. J gave up 0 bases and V 3 bases, and 3 bases lay outside the gene matches. The CDR3 DNA follows: TGTGCCAGCAGCTGGGGACAGGTCAGCACAGATACGCAGTATTTT. Translation: CASSWGQVSTDTQYF. The variable domain in full, with the rest retrieved from reference TRBV5-8 and TRBJ2-3, is EAGVTQSPTHLIKTRGQQATLRCSPISGHTSVYWYQQALGLGLQFLLWYDEGEERNRGNFPPRFSGRQFPNYSSELNVNALELEDSALYLCASSWGQVSTDTQYFGPGTRLTVL.

This clone has only a few counts. The chain combines TRBV11-1 with TRBJ1-1, with 9 positions matching TRBD1. Trimming removed 5 bases from V and 0 bases from J; junction bases left unmatched: 7. In germline, CDR1 is SGHAT, CDR2 FQDESV (reference sequence). This CDR3 spans 16 amino acids. The CDR3: CASSLGTGTMNTEAFF. CDR3 DNA sequence: TGTGCCAGCAGCCTAGGGACAGGGACCATGAACACTGAAGCTTTCTTT.

The sample holds a few counts of this clone. CDR3 region: CASSLDFQYSELFF. Here the CDR3 DNA reads TGTGCCAGCAGCTTGGATTTCCAGTACTCTGAGCTGTTTTTT. The genes are TRBV11-2 and TRBJ2-2; unclear D gene. V lost 3 bases and J 11 bases, leaving 16 bases between the germline ends. The V gene's germline CDR1 is SGHAT and CDR2 FQNNGV. This CDR3 is built from 14 residues.

The V gene is TRBV30, the J gene TRBJ1-5, with TRBD1 matching over 8 bases. CDR3 length equals 13 residues. The germline V gene has CDR1 GTSNPN and CDR2 SVGIG (reference sequence). V lost 5 bases to trimming and J lost 7 bases; unmatched junction nucleotides: 7. The DNA for the CDR3 is TGTGCCTGGTCTGCAGGGGGCGAACAGCCCCAGCATTTT. The encoded protein is CAWSAGGEQPQHF.

This rearrangement joins TRBV29-1 to TRBJ1-2, with D uncertain. Per germline, CDR1 SQVTM and CDR2 ANQGSEA. Trimming took 5 bases from V and 4 from J, leaving 11 bases between them. The CDR3 totals 12 residues. CDR3 sequence (DNA): TGCAGCGTTTTGCCGGACGGCTATGGCTACACCTTC. Its translation: CSVLPDGYGYTF.

The chain recombines TRBV18 with TRBJ2-1; 10 bases fit TRBD1. Germline CDR1 and CDR2: KGHSH and LQKENI. The length of the CDR3 is 15 residues. Germline trimming cut 8 bases from V and 2 bases from J; bases unmatched to any gene: 6. CDR3 DNA sequence: TGTGCCAGCGCCTCTGGACAGGGGGCCTACAATGAGCAGTTCTTC. Translation: CASASGQGAYNEQFF.

This clone was counted a few times. The genes are TRBV7-2 and TRBJ2-4; 16 nucleotides line up with TRBD2. The CDR3 runs 17 residues. J was trimmed by 9 bases and V by 5 bases; bases with no gene match: 10. Per the germline V gene, CDR1 is SGHTA and CDR2 is FQGNSA. For the CDR3, the DNA is TGTGCCAGCAGCACACCGGGACTAGCGGGGGGGCCTCCCATTCAGTACTTC. This codes for CASSTPGLAGGPPIQYF.

V gene TRBV19 combines with J gene TRBJ1-2, with D perhaps matching TRBD1 (6 bases). In germline, CDR1 is LNHDA, CDR2 SQIVND (reference sequence). Trimming took 5 bases from V and 2 from J, leaving 18 bases between them. The CDR3 consists of 16 residues. The CDR3 DNA sequence: TGTGCCAGTAGTTCCCGGACAGACTTAAACAACTATGGCTACACCTTC. Its protein product is CASSSRTDLNNYGYTF.

This clone was recorded a few times. V gene TRBV7-6 combines with J gene TRBJ1-1; D is unresolved. Germline lookup yields CDR1 SGHVS and CDR2 FNYEAQ. CDR3 length: 14 amino acids. V shed 5 bases and J shed 12 bases, with 22 bases lying between them. CDR3: CASSPDQARLVSFF. The CDR3 DNA sequence: TGTGCCAGCAGCCCAGACCAGGCCCGACTTGTATCTTTCTTT.

This clone appeared many times. This chain links TRBV7-8 with TRBJ2-3; D is unclear. V was clipped by 5 bases and J by 5 bases, with 5 bases between them. The CDR3 length is 11 residues. In germline, CDR1 is SGHVS, CDR2 FQNEAQ. The CDR3, as DNA: TGTGCCAGCAGCCTGAGAGATACGCAGTATTTT. Translated, it gives CASSLRDTQYF. Drawing the rest from reference TRBV7-8 and TRBJ2-3, the complete variable domain is GAGVSQSPRYKVAKRGQDVALRCDPISGHVSLFWYQQALGQGPEFLTYFQNEAQLDKSGLPSDRFFAERPEGSVSTLKIQRTQQEDSAVYLCASSLRDTQYFGPGTRLTVL.

This clone was detected only a few times. Other DNA sequences in this specimen translate into the identical CDR3. This chain joins TRBV11-2 and TRBJ2-5; D not resolved. The CDR3 sequence is 11 residues long. Germline values: CDR1 SGHAT, CDR2 FQNNGV. The V and J ends lost 1 base and 5 bases respectively, with 2 bases between them. The CDR3 is CASSLGETQYF. As DNA, the CDR3 is TGTGCCAGCAGCTTAGGGGAGACCCAGTACTTC. The full variable domain, rest sourced from reference TRBV11-2 and TRBJ2-5, is EAGVAQSPRYKIIEKRQSVAFWCNPISGHATLYWYQQILGQGPKLLIQFQNNGVVDDSQLPKDRFSAERLKGVDSTLKIQPAKLEDSAVYLCASSLGETQYFGPGTRLLVL.

In its sample, this clone was seen a few times. The chain recombines TRBV10-3 with TRBJ2-2; possible D gene TRBD1, 5 bases. The CDR3 extends over 16 amino acids. Trimming took 11 bases from V and 0 from J, leaving 19 bases between them. The germline V gene has CDR1 ENHRY and CDR2 SYGVKD. In DNA, the CDR3 is TGTGCCGCTGGGGCTGCTCGAGGATCGAACACCGGGGAGCTGTTTTTT. Amino acids: CAAGAARGSNTGELFF.

The V call is TRBV30, the J call TRBJ1-5; D gene uncertain. The germline V gene encodes CDR1 GTSNPN and CDR2 SVGIG (reference sequence). The CDR3 length is 14 residues. The V and J ends lost 3 bases and 6 bases respectively, with 15 bases between them. In nucleotides, the CDR3 is TGTGCCTGGAGCAGACCCCCGGGGAGTCAGCCCCAGCATTTT. Translated: CAWSRPPGSQPQHF.

This clone was recorded a few times. This chain's CDR3 is CASSSAIEQFF. CDR3 sequence (DNA): TGTGCCAGCAGCTCGGCAATTGAGCAGTTCTTC. The rearrangement joins TRBV7-8 to TRBJ2-1, with unresolved D. The V gene lost 4 bases and the J gene lost 9 bases, with 7 bases spanning the gap. CDR1 is SGHVS, CDR2 FQNEAQ, per germline. The CDR3 is 11 residues long.

The chain recombines TRBV10-3 with TRBJ1-2, with TRBD1 matching 7 bases. The CDR3 sequence is 13 residues long. Germline loops: CDR1 ENHRY, CDR2 SYGVKD. Trimming removed 4 bases from V and 2 bases from J; junction bases left unmatched: 1. The CDR3 coding sequence is TGTGCCATCAGTGGGGGACAGAACTATGGCTACACCTTC. Its translation is CAISGGQNYGYTF.

This clone was seen repeatedly, ten times or more. The chain is built from TRBV27 and TRBJ2-7; no definite D call. Trimming shortened V by 6 bases and J by 9 bases, and 12 bases separated the two germline ends. CDR1 MNHEY and CDR2 SMNVEV come from the germline V gene (reference sequence). CDR3 length: 11 amino acids. CDR3 nucleotides: TGTGCCAGCAGCCCCCGGGCTGTGCAGTACGTC. Its protein product is CASSPRAVQYV.

V and J are TRBV28 and TRBJ2-1; tentative D call: TRBD1 (6 bases). Germline values: CDR1 MDHEN, CDR2 SYDVKM. This CDR3 is built from 13 residues. Trimming removed 5 bases at V and 7 bases at J, with 12 bases between. The CDR3 loop is CASSLLQGNEQFF. CDR3 DNA sequence: TGTGCCAGCAGTCTACTCCAGGGGAATGAGCAGTTCTTC.

The chain links TRBV11-1 to TRBJ1-1; D might be TRBD1 (5 bases). CDR3 length: 11 amino acids. CDR1 and CDR2 (germline): SGHAT, FQDESV (reference sequence). V lost 1 base and J lost 10, with 7 bases in between. As DNA, the CDR3 is TGTGCCAGCAGCTTAGATGGGGGAGCTTTCTTT. Residues: CASSLDGGAFF. Together with reference TRBV11-1 and TRBJ1-1, the CDR3 gives the full variable domain: EAEVAQSPRYKITEKSQAVAFWCDPISGHATLYWYRQILGQGPELLVQFQDESVVDDSQLPKDRFSAERLKGVDSTLKIQPAELGDSAMYLCASSLDGGAFFGQGTRLTVV.

The chain combines TRBV7-2 with TRBJ1-2; D possibly corresponds to TRBD1 (5 bases). V gave up 5 bases and J gave up 7 bases, with 14 bases separating them. CDR3 length: 13 amino acids. The germline CDR1 and CDR2 sequences are SGHTA and FQGNSA. The CDR3 spells CASSPSLGAGYTF. The CDR3 DNA is TGTGCCAGCAGCCCCTCTCTAGGGGCTGGCTACACCTTC. The full variable domain, rest sourced from reference TRBV7-2 and TRBJ1-2, is GAGVSQSPSNKVTEKGKDVELRCDPISGHTALYWYRQSLGQGLEFLIYFQGNSAPDKSGLPSDRFSAERTGGSVSTLTIQRTQQEDSAVYLCASSPSLGAGYTFGSGTRLTVV.

Comments on this clone: This is likely an artifact of a read error, given a far larger clone one base away. CDR3 region: CARSLAMGGNEHEQYF. The CDR3 nucleotides are TGTGCCCGCAGCTTGGCCATGGGGGGGAACGAACACGAGCAGTACTTC. This chain joins TRBV5-4 and TRBJ2-7; TRBD2 agrees at 7 bases. The germline gives CDR1 SGHNT, CDR2 YYREEE (reference sequence). The length of the CDR3 is 16 residues.

This rearrangement joins TRBV2 to TRBJ2-1; D gene uncertain. The length of the CDR3 is 14 residues. Trimming took 7 bases from V and 8 from J, leaving 18 bases between them. CDR1 and CDR2 from the germline V gene are SNHLY and FYNNEI. CDR3 DNA sequence: TGTGCCAGCACCTCTCTACCCCGGAGTGATGAGCAGTTCTTC. It specifies CASTSLPRSDEQFF.

This clone has a handful of counts. J is TRBJ1-2 and V is TRBV6-6; TRBD1 matches at 8 bases. The germline V gene encodes CDR1 MNHNY and CDR2 SVGAGI (reference sequence). The CDR3 has 13 amino acids. Trimming removed 10 bases from V and 3 bases from J; junction bases left unmatched: 7. This chain's CDR3 is CAISEDRDYGYTF. As DNA, the CDR3 is TGTGCCATCAGCGAGGACAGGGACTATGGCTACACCTTC.

This chain connects TRBV10-3 to TRBJ1-1; weak D call: TRBD1 (5 bases). Germline V CDR1 and CDR2: ENHRY, SYGVKD. V lost 10 bases and J lost 1, with 19 bases in between. This CDR3 is built from 15 residues. CDR3 sequence (DNA): TGTGCCAGCAGCCGATACGACAGAGCGAACACTGAAGCTTTCTTT. Translating gives CASSRYDRANTEAFF.

The sample holds many counts of this clone. The V and J genes are TRBV7-2 and TRBJ2-1; 13 positions agree with TRBD2. Germline V lookup: CDR1 SGHTA, CDR2 FQGNSA. The CDR3 runs to 15 residues. Trimming took 10 bases from V and 10 from J; bases not matched to a gene: 13. The CDR3 loop is CANTLRTSGSREQFF. DNA of the CDR3: TGTGCCAACACACTCAGGACTAGCGGGAGTCGGGAGCAGTTCTTC.

To note about this clone: This sequence may be a read error, since a much larger clone differs from it by one base. J is TRBJ2-5 and V is TRBV14, with 9 bases aligning to TRBD1. The V and J ends lost 5 bases and 4 bases, in that order; junction bases with no gene match: 2. Germline V gene lookup returns CDR1 SGHDN and CDR2 FVKESK. This CDR3 contains 13 residues. DNA of the CDR3: TGTGCCAGCAGCAGGGGACAGGGAGAGACCCAGTACTTC. As protein: CASSRGQGETQYF.

A few counts support this clone. V and J are TRBV7-2 and TRBJ1-3, with D tentatively TRBD1 (6 bases). From germline, CDR1 is SGHTA and CDR2 FQGNSA. CDR3 length: 16 residues. The V and J ends lost 3 bases and 0 bases respectively, with 12 bases between them. The CDR3 region has the DNA TGTGCCAGCAGCTTTCTGGACAGATACTCTGGAAACACCATATATTTT. Amino acid sequence: CASSFLDRYSGNTIYF.

This clone was seen a few times. V is TRBV30 and J is TRBJ2-3; 10 nucleotides line up with TRBD1. Germline CDR1 is GTSNPN and CDR2 is SVGIG (reference sequence). There are 15 residues in the CDR3. Here the CDR3 reads CAGGTGAIDTDTQYF. The CDR3 DNA reads TGTGCTGGCGGGACAGGGGCCATTGACACAGATACGCAGTATTTT.

The chain links TRBV7-6 to TRBJ2-3; tentative D call: TRBD2 (6 bases). Trimming removed 2 bases from V and 4 bases from J, with 13 bases in between. Per the germline V gene, CDR1 is SGHVS and CDR2 is FNYEAQ. CDR3 length equals 15 residues. CDR3 bases: TGTGCCAGCAGCTTAAAGGGACTCCTCCCAGATACGCAGTATTTT. It yields the protein CASSLKGLLPDTQYF.